This TCR beta chain emerged from a study of spatial heterogeneity in lung cancer. The overall study: For tumor regions, TCR transcript counts showed a strong correlation with a T cell module score derived from matched bulk RNA-seq.

TCRdb re-called the 5' RACE reads with MiXCR, one entry per CDR3 protein. The sample has about 6,800 distinct CDR3 sequences, 14% to 15% seen once. Trimming removed 2 bases at V and 7 bases at J, with 19 bases between. The germline V gene encodes CDR1 SGHAT and CDR2 FQNNGV. The CDR3 is 16 residues long. Documented time point: sample taken at primary tumor resection. In its sample, this clonotype is medium-sized (0.01 to 0.1%). The antigen remains undetermined. The study, taken as a whole, reports: For expanded intratumoral alpha and beta TCRs, counts tracked tumor mutation counts.

V is TRBV11-2 and J is TRBJ2-3, with D perhaps matching TRBD2 (6 bases). The sequenced sample was lung tumor tissue, obtained at surgery. The clonotype comes from a female donor with early-stage non-small cell lung cancer. The CDR3 is CASSLISSRLGYTQYF. The CDR3 nucleotides read TGTGCCAGCAGCTTAATCTCGTCCCGACTAGGCTATACGCAGTATTTT.